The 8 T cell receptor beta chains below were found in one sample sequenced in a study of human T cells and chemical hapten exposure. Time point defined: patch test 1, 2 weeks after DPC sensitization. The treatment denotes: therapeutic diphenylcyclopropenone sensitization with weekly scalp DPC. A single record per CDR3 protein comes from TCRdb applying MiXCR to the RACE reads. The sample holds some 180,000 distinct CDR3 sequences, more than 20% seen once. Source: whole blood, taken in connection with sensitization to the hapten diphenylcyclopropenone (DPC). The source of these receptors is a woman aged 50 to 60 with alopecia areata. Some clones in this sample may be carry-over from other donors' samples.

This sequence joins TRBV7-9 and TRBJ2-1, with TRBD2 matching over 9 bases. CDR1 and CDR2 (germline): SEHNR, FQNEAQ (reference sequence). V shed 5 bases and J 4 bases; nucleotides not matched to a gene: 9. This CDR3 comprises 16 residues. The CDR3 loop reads CASSPPGSGGYNEQFF. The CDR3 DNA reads TGTGCCAGCAGCCCACCGGGTAGCGGGGGTTACAATGAGCAGTTCTTC.

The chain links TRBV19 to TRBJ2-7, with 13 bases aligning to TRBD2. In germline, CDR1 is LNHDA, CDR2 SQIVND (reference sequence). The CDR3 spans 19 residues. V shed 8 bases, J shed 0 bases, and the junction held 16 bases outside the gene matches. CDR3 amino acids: CASDPKSGTSGKSSYEQYF. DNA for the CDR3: TGTGCCAGTGACCCAAAATCCGGGACTAGCGGGAAGAGCTCCTACGAGCAGTACTTC.

The CDR3 sequence: CASSPGQGAITEAFF. Here the CDR3 DNA reads TGTGCCAGCAGCCCAGGACAGGGGGCAATCACTGAAGCTTTCTTT. The rearrangement uses TRBV12-3 or TRBV12-4 and TRBJ1-1; 11 nucleotides match TRBD1. There are 15 residues in the CDR3. V shed 6 bases, J shed 4 bases, and the junction held 7 bases outside the gene matches.

The CDR3 DNA sequence: TGTGCCAGCAGCCGAACGGTGGGGTCCCAAGAGACCCAGTACTTC. As protein: CASSRTVGSQETQYF. This chain connects TRBV7-9 to TRBJ2-5; D is unclear. Germline-derived CDR1 and CDR2 are SEHNR and FQNEAQ (reference sequence). This CDR3 contains 15 residues. Trimming stripped 5 bases from V and 1 base from J, with 14 bases between.

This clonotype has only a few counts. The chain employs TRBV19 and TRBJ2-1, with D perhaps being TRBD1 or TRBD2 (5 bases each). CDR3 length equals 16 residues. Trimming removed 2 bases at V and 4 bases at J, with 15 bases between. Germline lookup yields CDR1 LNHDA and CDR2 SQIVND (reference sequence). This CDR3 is CASSILRDLLYNEQFF. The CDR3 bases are TGTGCCAGTAGTATACTGAGGGACCTACTTTACAATGAGCAGTTCTTC. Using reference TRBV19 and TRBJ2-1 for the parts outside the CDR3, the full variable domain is DGGITQSPKYLFRKEGQNVTLSCEQNLNHDAMYWYRQDPGQGLRLIYYSQIVNDFQKGDIAEGYSVSREKKESFPLTVTSAQKNPTAFYLCASSILRDLLYNEQFFGPGTRLTVL.

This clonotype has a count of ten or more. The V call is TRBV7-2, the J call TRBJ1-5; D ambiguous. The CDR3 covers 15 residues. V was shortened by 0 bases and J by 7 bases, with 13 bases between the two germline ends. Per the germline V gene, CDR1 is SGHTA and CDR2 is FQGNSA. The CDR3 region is CASSLAGGGGQPQHF. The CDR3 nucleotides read TGTGCCAGCAGCTTAGCGGGCGGTGGCGGACAGCCCCAGCATTTT. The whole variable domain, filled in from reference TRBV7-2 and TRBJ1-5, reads GAGVSQSPSNKVTEKGKDVELRCDPISGHTALYWYRQSLGQGLEFLIYFQGNSAPDKSGLPSDRFSAERTGGSVSTLTIQRTQQEDSAVYLCASSLAGGGGQPQHFGDGTRLSIL.

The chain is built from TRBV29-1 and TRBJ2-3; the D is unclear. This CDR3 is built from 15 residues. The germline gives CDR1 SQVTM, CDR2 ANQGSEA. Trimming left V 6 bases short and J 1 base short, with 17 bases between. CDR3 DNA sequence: TGCAGCGTCGGAACGGCAGTTGGCGGCACAGATACGCAGTATTTT. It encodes CSVGTAVGGTDTQYF.

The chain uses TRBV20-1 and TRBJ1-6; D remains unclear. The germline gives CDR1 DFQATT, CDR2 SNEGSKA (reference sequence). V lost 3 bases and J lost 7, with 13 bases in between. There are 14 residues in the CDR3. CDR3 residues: CSASVGRQNSPLHF. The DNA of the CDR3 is TGCAGTGCTAGTGTCGGACGGCAGAATTCACCCCTCCACTTT.